The 14 T cell receptor beta chains given below trace back to one sample, sequenced in a study of T cell repertoires in aging, cancer and after chemotherapy. TRB rearrangements spanning V, D and J were amplified using mixed TRB-A/B primers. TCRdb recomputed calls from the multiplex PCR reads with MiXCR, one row per CDR3 protein. The table includes about 2,700 distinct CDR3 sequences, around 25% detected once. Peripheral blood genomic DNA, not sorted cells or RNA, was the template. Source material: blood. The origin of the receptors is a human donor with a solid tumor.

This clonotype was recorded a few times. This chain joins TRBV18 and TRBJ1-6, with 9 bases identical to TRBD1. The CDR3 runs to 15 residues. The germline CDR1 and CDR2 sequences are KGHSH and LQKENI. Unmatched junction bases numbered 2, after V lost 3 bases and J lost 5 bases. The CDR3 loop reads CASSPRTGDNSPLHF. In nucleotides, the CDR3 is TGTGCCAGCTCACCGCGGACAGGGGATAATTCACCCCTCCACTTT.

This clonotype was found a few times. The chain couples TRBV5-1 to TRBJ2-1; 8 bases line up with TRBD2. This CDR3 spans 16 amino acids. Germline CDR1 and CDR2: SGHRS and YFSETQ. Trimming cost V 4 bases and J 8 bases; bases outside gene matches: 14. The CDR3 DNA is TGCGCCAGCAGCCGCCGTTGGAGCGGGGGAGGGGATGAGCAGTTCTTC. It codes for CASSRRWSGGGDEQFF.

The chain carries TRBV7-9 and TRBJ2-1; 9 bases are shared with TRBD1. CDR1 is SEHNR and CDR2 is FQNEAQ in the germline V gene (reference sequence). The CDR3 covers 14 residues. V dropped 7 bases and J dropped 6; count of bases not matched to a gene: 7. The CDR3 is CASTPPGQGNEQFF. The CDR3 nucleotides are TGTGCCAGCACTCCGCCGGGACAGGGCAATGAGCAGTTCTTC.

The chain couples TRBV29-1 to TRBJ2-2; D is perhaps TRBD1 or TRBD2 (5 bases each). The CDR3 consists of 13 residues. CDR1 and CDR2 from the germline V gene are SQVTM and ANQGSEA. The CDR3 DNA is TGCAGGGCCGGGGACGGGAACACCGGGGAGCTGTTTTTT. This gives the protein CRAGDGNTGELFF.

On this clonotype itself: A much larger clone differs by one base, so this may be a read error. The genes are TRBV6-4 and TRBJ2-1; 7 bases map to TRBD1. The CDR3 runs 13 residues. V gave up 6 bases and J gave up 5 bases; unmatched junction bases: 4. Per germline, CDR1 MRHNA and CDR2 SNTAGT. The CDR3 bases are TGTGCCAGCAGCGAAGGGGGCGACAATGAGCAGTTCTTC. It codes for CASSEGGDNEQFF.

Within the sample, this clonotype is medium-sized. The J gene is TRBJ2-7, the V gene TRBV19; unclear D gene. Trimming took 4 bases from V and 3 from J, leaving 13 bases between them. This CDR3 spans 14 amino acids. Germline V CDR1 and CDR2: LNHDA, SQIVND (reference sequence). CDR3 amino acids: CASSKAGLNYEQYF. In DNA form, the CDR3 reads TGTGCCAGTAGTAAGGCAGGCCTTAACTACGAGCAGTACTTC.

In its sample, this clonotype ranks as medium-sized (0.01 to 0.1%). The gene calls are TRBV6-1 and TRBJ2-6; 8 bases are a match to TRBD1. The germline gives CDR1 MNHNS, CDR2 SASEGT. The CDR3 consists of 17 residues. V lost 3 bases and J lost 2; bases outside the gene matches: 6. CDR3 nucleotides: TGTGCCAGCAGTGACGCCACCAGGGGGCCTGGGGCCAACGTCCTGACTTTC. This codes for CASSDATRGPGANVLTF.

This clonotype was observed a few times. DNA of the CDR3: TGTGCCAGCAGCCCGAGGACCCTGCCTAACTATGGCTACACCTTC. This translates into CASSPRTLPNYGYTF. The J gene is TRBJ1-2, the V gene TRBV7-2; no reliable D call. Germline CDR1 is SGHTA and CDR2 is FQGNSA. Trimming removed 5 bases at V and 0 bases at J, with 13 bases between. The CDR3 sequence is 15 residues long.

This clonotype is termed medium-sized. This chain uses TRBV5-6 with TRBJ2-7, with 8 bases lining up with TRBD2. The ends lost 5 bases at V and 3 bases at J; junction bases unmatched: 10. Germline loops: CDR1 SGHDT, CDR2 YYEEEE. The CDR3 has 15 amino acids. The CDR3 spells CASSDGLAVLYEQYF. CDR3 DNA sequence: TGTGCCAGCAGTGATGGACTAGCCGTACTCTACGAGCAGTACTTC.

Concerning this clonotype itself: This may come from a read error, since a much larger clone is one base off. The CDR3 protein is CASSSTSGADTQYF. In DNA form, the CDR3 reads TGTGCCAGCAGTTCCACTAGCGGGGCAGATACGCAGTATTTT. The gene calls are TRBV12-3 or TRBV12-4 and TRBJ2-3; 10 nucleotides align to TRBD2. The V and J ends lost 4 bases and 4 bases, in that order; junction bases with no gene match: 2. The CDR3 runs 14 residues.

This clonotype rates as large (0.1 to 1%). The gene calls are TRBV30 and TRBJ2-7, with D perhaps being TRBD1 or TRBD2 (5 bases each). The length of the CDR3 is 14 residues. Germline V CDR1 and CDR2: GTSNPN, SVGIG (reference sequence). V was cut by 4 bases and J by 6 bases, with 19 bases left in between. The CDR3 sequence is CAWNQDSHGGEQYF. The CDR3 DNA reads TGTGCCTGGAATCAGGACTCCCATGGGGGCGAGCAGTACTTC.

This chain joins TRBV21-1 and TRBJ2-7; the table assigns TRBD2, which was not confirmed against the DNA. TRBV21-1 constitutes a pseudogene. This CDR3 has 17 residues. The CDR3 DNA reads TGTGCCAGCAGCTTACCTTCGGGACTAGCGGGAGGTAACGAGCAGTACTTC. Protein: CASSLPSGLAGGNEQYF.

This clonotype counts as medium-sized. The J gene is TRBJ2-3, the V gene TRBV6-5; D tentatively reads TRBD1 or TRBD2 (5 bases each). V was cut by 0 bases and J by 5 bases, with 12 bases left in between. Germline lookup yields CDR1 MNHEY and CDR2 SVGAGI. This CDR3 contains 15 residues. CDR3 amino acids: CASSYSRGTGDTQYF. In DNA, the CDR3 is TGTGCCAGCAGTTACTCGAGAGGGACCGGAGATACGCAGTATTTT.

By share, this clonotype counts as medium-sized. The rearrangement uses TRBV27 and TRBJ1-5; D is uncertain. This CDR3 contains 14 residues. The V gene's germline CDR1 is MNHEY and CDR2 SMNVEV (reference sequence). Trimming took off 2 bases at V and 0 bases at J, with 5 bases between the two ends. The CDR3 coding sequence is TGTGCCAGCAGTTTAGGGGATAGCAATCAGCCCCAGCATTTT. Protein: CASSLGDSNQPQHF.